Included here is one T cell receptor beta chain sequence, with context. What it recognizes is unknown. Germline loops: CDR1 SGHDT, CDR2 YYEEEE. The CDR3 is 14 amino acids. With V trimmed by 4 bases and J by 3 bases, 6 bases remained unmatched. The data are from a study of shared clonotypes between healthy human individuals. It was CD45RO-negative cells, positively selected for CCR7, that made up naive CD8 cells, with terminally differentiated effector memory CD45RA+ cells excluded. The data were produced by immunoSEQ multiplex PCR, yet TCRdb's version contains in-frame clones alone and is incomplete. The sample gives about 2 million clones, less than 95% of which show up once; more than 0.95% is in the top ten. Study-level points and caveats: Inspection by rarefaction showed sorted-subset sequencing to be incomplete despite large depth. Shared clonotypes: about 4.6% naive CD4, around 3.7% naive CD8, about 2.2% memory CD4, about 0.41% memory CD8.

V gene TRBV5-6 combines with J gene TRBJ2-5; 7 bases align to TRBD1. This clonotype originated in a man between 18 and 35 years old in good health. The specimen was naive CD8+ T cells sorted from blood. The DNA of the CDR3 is TGTGCCAGCAGCCTCTGGGACAGAAAAGAGACCCAGTACTTC. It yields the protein CASSLWDRKETQYF.